This T cell receptor (beta chain) was profiled in a study of T cells after yellow fever vaccination. Study in general: Researchers used SMART-Seq v4 Ultra Low Input to prepare fractions that had low cell numbers. Points from the study as a whole: The bulk population could contribute abundant contaminating clonotypes to FACS-sorted repertoires. Once the booster was given, most primary-vaccination clones reappeared, at about 96% for CD4 and 88% for CD8. Weaker overall, the secondary response nonetheless peaked faster (day 5 versus 15).

The CDR3 consists of 15 residues. V lost 3 bases, J lost 1 base, and 3 bases stayed unmatched. Germline V gene lookup returns CDR1 MNHEY and CDR2 SMNVEV (reference sequence). This clonotype has at least ten counts. The antigen remains undetermined. TCRdb analysed the 5' RACE reads with MiXCR anew, one entry per CDR3 protein. The data show some 110,000 distinct CDR3 sequences, 8.4% seen once. This chain links TRBV27 with TRBJ2-5; 9 bases line up with TRBD2. The input for sequencing was CD8+ T cells sorted from PBMCs, taken 45 days after the yellow fever booster vaccination. The sequence was obtained from a man younger than 45 who received the YFV17D yellow fever vaccine. The CDR3 DNA reads as TGTGCCAGCAGTTTGGCGGGAGGGTCCCAAGAGACCCAGTACTTC. The encoded protein is CASSLAGGSQETQYF.